The 8 T cell receptor beta chains presented below share a single source sample, sequenced in a study of blood T cell repertoires in COVID-19. Produced via immunoSEQ multiplex PCR; TCRdb's table is partial and in-frame only. The data contain over 60,000 clones, 70% to 80% of them seen just once; the ten biggest clones take up roughly 21%. Sequencing used peripheral blood. These receptors were taken from a man older than 75 with active or convalescent COVID-19.

This chain connects TRBV5-1 to TRBJ2-7, with D possibly matching TRBD2 (5 bases). The germline V gene encodes CDR1 SGHRS and CDR2 YFSETQ. V was cut by 4 bases and J by 3 bases, with 8 bases left in between. This CDR3 spans 12 amino acids. CDR3 bases: TGCGCCAGCAGCCCGGGATACTACGAGCAGTACTTC. It is translated as CASSPGYYEQYF.

The chain has TRBV5-5 and TRBJ1-4; TRBD1 agrees at 8 bases. Per the germline V gene, CDR1 is SGHKS and CDR2 is YYEKEE (reference sequence). V shed 4 bases, J shed 5 bases, and the junction held 4 bases outside the gene matches. This CDR3 has 14 amino acids. The chain's CDR3 is CASSNRGGNEKLFF. Here the CDR3 DNA reads TGTGCCAGCAGCAACAGGGGGGGGAATGAAAAACTGTTTTTT. The whole variable domain, filled in from reference TRBV5-5 and TRBJ1-4, reads DAGVTQSPTHLIKTRGQQVTLRCSPISGHKSVSWYQQVLGQGPQFIFQYYEKEERGRGNFPDRFSARQFPNYSSELNVNALLLGDSALYLCASSNRGGNEKLFFGSGTQLSVL.

J is TRBJ2-1 and V is TRBV3-1 (or the pseudogene TRBV3-2); a possible D gene is TRBD1 (6 bases). Trimming took 3 bases from V and 8 from J, leaving 20 bases between them. Germline V CDR1 and CDR2: LGHDT, YNNKEL (reference sequence). CDR3 length: 16 residues. The CDR3 here is CASSHSLGTLCHEQFF. The CDR3 nucleotides read TGTGCCAGCAGCCATTCCCTGGGGACACTTTGCCATGAGCAGTTCTTC.

The V and J genes are TRBV2 and TRBJ1-4, with 7 nucleotides matching TRBD1. CDR1 and CDR2 (germline): SNHLY, FYNNEI. CDR3 length: 15 amino acids. Trimming took 1 base from V and 10 from J; bases not matched to a gene: 9. The CDR3 sequence: CASSEVGTEVGKLFF. Here the CDR3 DNA reads TGTGCCAGCAGTGAAGTAGGGACAGAGGTGGGAAAACTGTTTTTT.

The chain uses TRBV6-2 or TRBV6-3 and TRBJ1-1; D remains ambiguous. The CDR3 length is 14 residues. V dropped 2 bases and J dropped 4 bases, with 11 bases sitting between them. Germline V gene lookup returns CDR1 MNHEY and CDR2 SVGEGT. In DNA form, the CDR3 reads TGTGCCAGCAGTTACGTTTTCGGGTCCACTGAAGCTTTCTTT. This sequence encodes CASSYVFGSTEAFF.

In DNA form, the CDR3 reads TGTGCCACCAGTGACCCCCCCGGGACACAACACAATGAGCAGTTCTTC. This encodes CATSDPPGTQHNEQFF. The rearrangement links TRBV24-1 to TRBJ2-1; a possible D gene is TRBD1 (6 bases). The CDR3 runs to 16 residues. The germline CDR1 and CDR2 sequences are KGHDR and SFDVKD. V was clipped by 4 bases and J by 5 bases, with 17 bases between them.

This clone appeared a single time. The gene calls are TRBV14 and TRBJ2-1; 9 nucleotides line up with TRBD2. CDR3 length equals 16 residues. Germline V lookup: CDR1 SGHDN, CDR2 FVKESK. Losses at the gene ends were 2 bases for V and 10 bases for J; bases not matched to a gene: 12. The CDR3 protein is CASSQKGAGGGKEQFF. The CDR3, as DNA: TGTGCCAGCAGCCAAAAGGGAGCGGGGGGAGGGAAGGAGCAGTTCTTC.

This rearrangement joins TRBV2 to TRBJ2-7; maybe TRBD1 (7 bases). V shed 5 bases and J shed 7 bases, with 12 bases lying between them. The V gene's germline CDR1 is SNHLY and CDR2 FYNNEI. The CDR3 loop spans 12 amino acids. In nucleotides, the CDR3 is TGTGCCAGCAGTCCGACAGGGAGGGAGCAGTACTTC. It translates to CASSPTGREQYF.